A selection of T cell receptor beta chains follows, all from one sample in a study of blood T cell repertoires in COVID-19. Repertoires were generated with immunoSEQ multiplex PCR, while TCRdb's copy carries only in-frame clones and drops some. Of approximately 200,000 clones in the sample, 80% to 90% were seen once. The sample consisted of PBMCs or T cells enriched from blood (not recorded which). The receptors stem from a man younger than 45 who had recovered from COVID-19. Both conserved end residues are part of each CDR3. The D gene is left open where the match is weak. Some rows mark clone size as missing; the rest say once, few, many or name a class of expanded clone.

D gene: -; clone size: once; V gene: TRBV7-6; J gene: TRBJ2-5; CDR3 protein: CASSLAVRGVETQYF; CDR3 DNA: TGTGCCAGCAGCTTAGCGGTCAGGGGGGTAGAGACCCAGTACTTC
D gene: -; clone size: -; V gene: TRBV7-2; J gene: TRBJ2-2; CDR3 protein: CASSQAFANTGELFF; CDR3 DNA: TGTGCCAGCAGCCAGGCGTTCGCGAACACCGGGGAGCTGTTTTTT
D gene: TRBD2; clone size: -; V gene: TRBV29-1; J gene: TRBJ2-3; CDR3 protein: CSVALAGGPTDTQYF; CDR3 DNA: TGCAGCGTTGCTCTAGCGGGGGGGCCCACAGATACGCAGTATTTT
D gene: -; clone size: few; V gene: TRBV10-1; J gene: TRBJ2-7; CDR3 protein: CASSESGTQYEQYF; CDR3 DNA: TGCGCCAGCAGTGAGTCTGGGACTCAGTACGAGCAGTACTTC
D gene: TRBD2; clone size: -; V gene: TRBV7-2; J gene: TRBJ2-1; CDR3 protein: CASSLDRLAVRQFF; CDR3 DNA: TGTGCCAGCAGCTTAGATCGACTAGCGGTACGGCAGTTCTTC
D gene: -; clone size: once; V gene: TRBV3-1/TRBV3-2; J gene: TRBJ1-1; CDR3 protein: CASSHFGGGNTEAFF; CDR3 DNA: TGTGCCAGCAGCCATTTTGGCGGGGGGAACACTGAAGCTTTCTTT
D gene: -; clone size: -; V gene: TRBV10-3; J gene: TRBJ1-1; CDR3 protein: CAISRNRDTEAFF; CDR3 DNA: TGTGCCATCAGCCGGAACAGGGACACTGAAGCTTTCTTT
D gene: TRBD2; clone size: -; V gene: TRBV30; J gene: TRBJ2-3; CDR3 protein: CAWSVLAGGRADTQYF; CDR3 DNA: TGTGCCTGGAGTGTTCTAGCGGGGGGGAGGGCAGATACGCAGTATTTT
D gene: -; clone size: -; V gene: TRBV19; J gene: TRBJ1-4; CDR3 protein: CASSRARSNEKLFF; CDR3 DNA: TGTGCCAGTAGTAGGGCCAGATCAAATGAAAAACTGTTTTTT
D gene: TRBD1; clone size: -; V gene: TRBV11-2; J gene: TRBJ2-7; CDR3 protein: CASSFRPLRDRGVEQYF; CDR3 DNA: TGTGCCAGCAGTTTTAGGCCACTCCGGGACAGGGGAGTGGAGCAGTACTTC
D gene: TRBD2; clone size: -; V gene: TRBV10-3; J gene: TRBJ2-7; CDR3 protein: CAISESLAGRYEQYF; CDR3 DNA: TGTGCCATCAGTGAGTCCCTAGCGGGGAGGTACGAGCAGTACTTC
D gene: -; clone size: -; V gene: TRBV13; J gene: TRBJ1-6; CDR3 protein: CASSHRGDYNSPLHF; CDR3 DNA: TGTGCCAGCAGCCACCGGGGGGACTATAATTCACCCCTCCACTTT
D gene: -; clone size: -; V gene: TRBV6-1; J gene: TRBJ1-5; CDR3 protein: CASSEPQGRADQPQHF; CDR3 DNA: TGTGCCAGCAGTGAACCTCAGGGCAGGGCAGATCAGCCCCAGCATTTT
D gene: -; clone size: -; V gene: TRBV3-1/TRBV3-2; J gene: TRBJ1-1; CDR3 protein: CASSQATLGAEAFF; CDR3 DNA: TGTGCCAGCAGCCAAGCCACGCTAGGGGCTGAAGCTTTCTTT
D gene: TRBD2; clone size: -; V gene: TRBV20-1; J gene: TRBJ2-1; CDR3 protein: CSARIAGGLFF; CDR3 DNA: TGCAGTGCTAGAATAGCGGGGGGGCTGTTCTTC
D gene: TRBD2; clone size: -; V gene: TRBV28; J gene: TRBJ2-2; CDR3 protein: CASSQPLGLAMNTGELFF; CDR3 DNA: TGTGCCAGCAGTCAACCGCTCGGACTAGCGATGAACACCGGGGAGCTGTTTTTT
D gene: -; clone size: -; V gene: TRBV3-1/TRBV3-2; J gene: TRBJ1-1; CDR3 protein: CASSPGFTLMNTEAFF; CDR3 DNA: TGTGCCAGCAGCCCCGGTTTCACCCTCATGAACACTGAAGCTTTCTTT
D gene: TRBD2; clone size: -; V gene: TRBV9; J gene: TRBJ2-7; CDR3 protein: CASSSGTSGYEQYF; CDR3 DNA: TGTGCCAGCAGCTCCGGGACTAGCGGCTACGAGCAGTACTTC
D gene: -; clone size: -; V gene: TRBV5-6; J gene: TRBJ2-7; CDR3 protein: CASSLVGQRYYEQYF; CDR3 DNA: TGTGCCAGCAGCTTGGTAGGACAGCGCTACTACGAGCAGTACTTC
D gene: TRBD1; clone size: -; V gene: TRBV10-3; J gene: TRBJ1-5; CDR3 protein: CASGTDWNQPQHF; CDR3 DNA: TGTGCCAGCGGGACAGATTGGAATCAGCCCCAGCATTTT
D gene: TRBD1; clone size: -; V gene: TRBV30; J gene: TRBJ1-4; CDR3 protein: CAWSKTGGHGEKLFF; CDR3 DNA: TGTGCCTGGAGTAAAACAGGGGGTCATGGTGAAAAACTGTTTTTT
D gene: -; clone size: -; V gene: TRBV11-2; J gene: TRBJ1-1; CDR3 protein: CASSLVPGTEAFF; CDR3 DNA: TGTGCCAGCAGCTTAGTTCCAGGCACTGAAGCTTTCTTT
D gene: -; clone size: -; V gene: TRBV27; J gene: TRBJ1-2; CDR3 protein: CASSFRAGKYGYTF; CDR3 DNA: TGTGCCAGCAGTTTCAGGGCAGGGAAATATGGCTACACCTTC
D gene: -; clone size: many; V gene: TRBV10-3; J gene: TRBJ2-7; CDR3 protein: CAISEPSRQRYEQYF; CDR3 DNA: TGTGCCATCAGTGAACCCTCGAGACAGCGTTACGAGCAGTACTTC
D gene: -; clone size: -; V gene: TRBV29-1; J gene: TRBJ2-7; CDR3 protein: CSVDAGDIEQYF; CDR3 DNA: TGCAGCGTTGACGCGGGGGACATCGAGCAGTACTTC
D gene: TRBD1; clone size: -; V gene: TRBV28; J gene: TRBJ1-4; CDR3 protein: CASSLLTGTGEKLFF; CDR3 DNA: TGTGCCAGCAGTTTGTTAACCGGGACAGGTGAAAAACTGTTTTTT
D gene: -; clone size: -; V gene: TRBV2; J gene: TRBJ2-5; CDR3 protein: CASFPRGETQYF; CDR3 DNA: TGTGCCAGCTTTCCCAGGGGCGAGACCCAGTACTTC
D gene: TRBD1; clone size: -; V gene: TRBV7-6; J gene: TRBJ1-5; CDR3 protein: CASSQTPGQGQPQHF; CDR3 DNA: TGTGCCAGCAGCCAGACTCCGGGACAGGGACAGCCCCAGCATTTT
D gene: TRBD1; clone size: -; V gene: TRBV30; J gene: TRBJ2-1; CDR3 protein: CAWVGQGASYNEQFF; CDR3 DNA: TGTGCCTGGGTGGGACAGGGGGCCTCCTACAATGAGCAGTTCTTC
D gene: TRBD2; clone size: -; V gene: TRBV28; J gene: TRBJ2-7; CDR3 protein: CASSLPGTSGRALVDNVPYEQYF; CDR3 DNA: TGTGCCAGCAGTTTGCCCGGGACTAGCGGGAGGGCCCTCGTGGATAATGTTCCGTACGAGCAGTACTTC
D gene: -; clone size: -; V gene: TRBV3-1/TRBV3-2; J gene: TRBJ1-1; CDR3 protein: CASSHHRRGSMNTEAFF; CDR3 DNA: TGTGCCAGCAGCCACCATCGAAGGGGGTCCATGAACACTGAAGCTTTCTTT
D gene: TRBD2; clone size: -; V gene: TRBV30; J gene: TRBJ2-1; CDR3 protein: CAWGGTSGSYNEQFF; CDR3 DNA: TGTGCCTGGGGGGGGACTAGCGGGAGTTACAATGAGCAGTTCTTC
D gene: TRBD2; clone size: once; V gene: TRBV9; J gene: TRBJ2-1; CDR3 protein: CASAGTSGGRSSYNEQFF; CDR3 DNA: TGTGCCAGCGCGGGGACTAGCGGGGGCCGCAGCTCCTACAATGAGCAGTTCTTC
D gene: TRBD1; clone size: -; V gene: TRBV5-6; J gene: TRBJ1-6; CDR3 protein: CASSPGTGGPYNSPLHF; CDR3 DNA: TGTGCCAGCAGCCCGGGGACAGGGGGCCCCTATAATTCACCCCTCCACTTT
D gene: TRBD2; clone size: -; V gene: TRBV2; J gene: TRBJ2-7; CDR3 protein: CASKSSGSGGYEQYF; CDR3 DNA: TGTGCCAGCAAATCTAGCGGGAGTGGGGGGTACGAGCAGTACTTC
D gene: TRBD1; clone size: once; V gene: TRBV5-1; J gene: TRBJ1-6; CDR3 protein: CASSLAGTGYNSPLHF; CDR3 DNA: TGCGCCAGCAGCTTGGCCGGGACAGGGTATAATTCACCCCTCCACTTT
D gene: TRBD1; clone size: -; V gene: TRBV7-9; J gene: TRBJ1-5; CDR3 protein: CASSPQGVGNQPQHF; CDR3 DNA: TGTGCCAGCAGCCCGCAGGGGGTTGGCAATCAGCCCCAGCATTTT
D gene: TRBD1; clone size: -; V gene: TRBV3-1/TRBV3-2; J gene: TRBJ1-4; CDR3 protein: CASSVQSGTGKKLFF; CDR3 DNA: TGTGCCAGCAGCGTCCAATCCGGGACAGGGAAAAAACTGTTTTTT
D gene: TRBD1; clone size: few; V gene: TRBV28; J gene: TRBJ2-7; CDR3 protein: CASSPTDRGDEQYF; CDR3 DNA: TGTGCCAGCAGCCCGACAGACAGGGGAGACGAGCAGTACTTC
D gene: TRBD2; clone size: -; V gene: TRBV28; J gene: TRBJ2-7; CDR3 protein: CVSRGRREGREQYF; CDR3 DNA: TGTGTCAGCAGGGGGAGGCGGGAGGGCCGGGAGCAGTACTTC
D gene: -; clone size: -; V gene: TRBV6-5; J gene: TRBJ2-7; CDR3 protein: CASSTPRQQSYEQYF; CDR3 DNA: TGTGCCAGCAGTACCCCGCGACAGCAGTCCTACGAGCAGTACTTC
D gene: TRBD1; clone size: -; V gene: TRBV7-9; J gene: TRBJ2-7; CDR3 protein: CASSSGTGSYEQYF; CDR3 DNA: TGTGCCAGCAGCTCGGGGACAGGCTCCTACGAGCAGTACTTC
D gene: -; clone size: -; V gene: TRBV7-8; J gene: TRBJ1-2; CDR3 protein: CASSLDGRVSYGYTF; CDR3 DNA: TGTGCCAGCAGCTTAGATGGCAGGGTGAGCTATGGCTACACCTTC
D gene: -; clone size: -; V gene: TRBV7-8; J gene: TRBJ1-6; CDR3 protein: CASSLRGGVDSYNSPLHF; CDR3 DNA: TGTGCCAGCAGTCTTAGGGGAGGGGTGGACTCCTATAATTCACCCCTCCACTTT
D gene: -; clone size: -; V gene: TRBV7-8; J gene: TRBJ2-7; CDR3 protein: CASSPGGSGKPSYEQYF; CDR3 DNA: TGTGCCAGCAGCCCCGGAGGTAGCGGAAAACCTTCCTACGAGCAGTACTTC
D gene: -; clone size: -; V gene: TRBV2; J gene: TRBJ1-1; CDR3 protein: CASSVEGNTEAFF; CDR3 DNA: TGTGCCAGCAGTGTAGAGGGAAACACTGAAGCTTTCTTT
D gene: TRBD2; clone size: -; V gene: TRBV19; J gene: TRBJ2-1; CDR3 protein: CASAGVSYNEQFF; CDR3 DNA: TGTGCCAGTGCGGGGGTGTCCTACAATGAGCAGTTCTTC
D gene: TRBD2; clone size: -; V gene: TRBV7-9; J gene: TRBJ2-5; CDR3 protein: CASSSLGTSGRARQETQYF; CDR3 DNA: TGTGCCAGCAGCTCTTTGGGGACTAGCGGGAGGGCCAGACAAGAGACCCAGTACTTC
D gene: -; clone size: -; V gene: TRBV10-3; J gene: TRBJ2-7; CDR3 protein: CAISEAGSYEQYF; CDR3 DNA: TGTGCCATCAGTGAGGCGGGTTCCTACGAGCAGTACTTC
D gene: -; clone size: -; V gene: TRBV6-2/TRBV6-3; J gene: TRBJ2-6; CDR3 protein: CASSYPPNRAGANVLTF; CDR3 DNA: TGTGCCAGCAGTTACCCCCCCAACAGGGCTGGGGCCAACGTCCTGACTTTC
D gene: -; clone size: once; V gene: TRBV19; J gene: TRBJ2-1; CDR3 protein: CASSIFLASGNEQFF; CDR3 DNA: TGTGCCAGTAGTATCTTTCTAGCGTCGGGCAATGAGCAGTTCTTC
D gene: -; clone size: -; V gene: TRBV30; J gene: TRBJ2-1; CDR3 protein: CAWTPGPYNEQFF; CDR3 DNA: TGTGCCTGGACCCCAGGGCCCTACAATGAGCAGTTCTTC
D gene: -; clone size: -; V gene: TRBV11-2; J gene: TRBJ2-7; CDR3 protein: CASSLGTNLLRQYF; CDR3 DNA: TGTGCCAGCAGCTTAGGGACAAACCTCTTACGCCAGTACTTC
D gene: TRBD2; clone size: -; V gene: TRBV3-1/TRBV3-2; J gene: TRBJ2-1; CDR3 protein: CASSQASGGAGGEQFF; CDR3 DNA: TGTGCCAGCAGCCAAGCTAGCGGGGGGGCCGGGGGTGAGCAGTTCTTC
D gene: TRBD2; clone size: -; V gene: TRBV28; J gene: TRBJ2-3; CDR3 protein: CASSSPGLAGPWRTDTQYF; CDR3 DNA: TGTGCCAGCAGCTCCCCGGGACTAGCGGGGCCGTGGAGGACAGATACGCAGTATTTT